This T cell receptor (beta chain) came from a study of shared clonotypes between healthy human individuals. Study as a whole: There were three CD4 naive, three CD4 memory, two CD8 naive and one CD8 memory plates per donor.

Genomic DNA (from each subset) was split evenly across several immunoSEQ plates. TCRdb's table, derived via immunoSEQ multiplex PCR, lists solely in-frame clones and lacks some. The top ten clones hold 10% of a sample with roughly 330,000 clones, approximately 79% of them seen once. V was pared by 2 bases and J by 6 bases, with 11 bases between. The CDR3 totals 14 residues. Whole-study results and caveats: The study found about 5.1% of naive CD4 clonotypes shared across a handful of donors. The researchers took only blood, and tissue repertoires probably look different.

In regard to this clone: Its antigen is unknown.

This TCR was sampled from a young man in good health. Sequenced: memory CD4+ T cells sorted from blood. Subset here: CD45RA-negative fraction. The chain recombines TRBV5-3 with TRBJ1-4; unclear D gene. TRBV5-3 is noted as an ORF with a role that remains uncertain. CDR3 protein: CARSFGRTDEKLFF. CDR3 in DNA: TGTGCCAGAAGCTTTGGCAGGACGGATGAAAAACTGTTTTTT.